The entry below describes one T cell receptor (beta chain). Its antigen is unknown. Sequencing was performed with immunoSEQ multiplex PCR; in TCRdb, only in-frame clones are kept and a portion is missing. This table has 100,000 or so clones, more than 85% appearing once. This sample is part of a study of graft-versus-host responses after intestinal transplantation. Overall study context: Recipients had multivisceral, liver-intestinal, or isolated intestinal transplants.

The CDR3 length is 13 residues. Germline assignment: CDR1 SGHTA and CDR2 FQGTGA. The V end lost 0 bases, the J end lost 1 base, and 3 bases lay between the germline ends. Points from the study as a whole: Analysis identified GvH clones in recipient marrow, with some appearing first in ileum or blood. Allografts carried high graft-versus-host to host-versus-graft clonal ratios in patients having graft-donor T cell macrochimerism.

The sample in question was unstimulated CD4+ T cells sorted from spleen or lymph node cells, obtained before intestinal transplant. The V gene is TRBV7-3, the J gene TRBJ1-1, with no clear D. The clonotype was recovered from a human donor who received an intestinal transplant. DNA of the CDR3: TGTGCCAGCAGCTTAACCAGGAACACTGAAGCTTTCTTT. This gives the protein CASSLTRNTEAFF.